This T cell receptor (beta chain) was documented in a study of human T cells and chemical hapten exposure. Study-wide context: Patch testing was performed with 0.01% DPC on the upper back, with reading at 6 days. Study results and caveats: Sensitizing with DPC caused no change in TCRs above 1 in 1000 frequency.

With respect to this clonotype: Antigen specificity is unknown.

TCRdb passed the RACE reads through MiXCR, listing each CDR3 protein once. The sample consists of about 190,000 distinct CDR3 sequences, around 25% of them appearing once. The time point was: patch test 3, about 24 weeks after DPC sensitization. Treatment denoted: therapeutic diphenylcyclopropenone sensitization with weekly scalp DPC. Ahead of each patch test application, blood was drawn. This specimen consisted of whole blood, obtained in connection with sensitization to the hapten diphenylcyclopropenone (DPC). This TCR was sampled from a woman aged 35 to 49 with alopecia areata. Some clones in this sample may be carry-over from other donors' samples.

CDR3 loop: CASSQDWEMTQYF. CDR3 DNA sequence: TGCGCCAGCAGCCAAGATTGGGAAATGACGCAGTATTTT. The chain couples TRBV4-3 to TRBJ2-3, with D unclear. The germline V gene has CDR1 LGHNA and CDR2 YSLEER. Trimming took off 0 bases at V and 9 bases at J, with 10 bases between the two ends. There are 13 residues in the CDR3.